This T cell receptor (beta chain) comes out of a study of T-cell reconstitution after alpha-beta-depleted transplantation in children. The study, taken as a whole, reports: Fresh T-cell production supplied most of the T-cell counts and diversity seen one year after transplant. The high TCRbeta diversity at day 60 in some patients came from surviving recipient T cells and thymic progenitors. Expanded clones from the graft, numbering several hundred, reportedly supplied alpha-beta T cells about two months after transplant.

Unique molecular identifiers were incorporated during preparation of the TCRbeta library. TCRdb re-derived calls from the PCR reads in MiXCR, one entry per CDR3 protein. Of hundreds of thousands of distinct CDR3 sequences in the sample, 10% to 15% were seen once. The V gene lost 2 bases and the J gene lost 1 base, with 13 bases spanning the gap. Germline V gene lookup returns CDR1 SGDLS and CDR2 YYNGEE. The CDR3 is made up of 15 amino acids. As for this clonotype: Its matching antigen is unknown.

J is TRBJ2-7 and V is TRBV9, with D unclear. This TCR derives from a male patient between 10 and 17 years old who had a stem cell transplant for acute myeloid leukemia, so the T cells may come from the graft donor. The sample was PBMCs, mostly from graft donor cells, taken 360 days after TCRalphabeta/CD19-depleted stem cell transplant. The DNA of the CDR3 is TGTGCCAGCAGCGTTGGCACAGCTTCGTCCTACGAGCAGTACTTC. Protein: CASSVGTASSYEQYF.